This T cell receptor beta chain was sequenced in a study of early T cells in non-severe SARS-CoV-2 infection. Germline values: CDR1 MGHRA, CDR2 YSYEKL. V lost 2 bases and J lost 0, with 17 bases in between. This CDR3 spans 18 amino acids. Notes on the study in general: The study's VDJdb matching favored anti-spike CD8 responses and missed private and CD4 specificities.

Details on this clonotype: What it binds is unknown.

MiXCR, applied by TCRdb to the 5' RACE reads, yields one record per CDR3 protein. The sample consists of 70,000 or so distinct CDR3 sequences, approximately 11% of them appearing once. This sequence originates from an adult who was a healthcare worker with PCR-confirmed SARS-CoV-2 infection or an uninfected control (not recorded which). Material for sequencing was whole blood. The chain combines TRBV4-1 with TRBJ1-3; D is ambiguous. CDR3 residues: CASSQRIRTHTSGNTIYF. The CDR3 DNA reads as TGCGCCAGCAGCCAACGGATCCGGACCCACACCTCTGGAAACACCATATATTTT.